Shown below are 11 T cell receptor beta chains from a single sample sequenced in a study of blood T cell repertoires in COVID-19. Sequencing was performed with immunoSEQ multiplex PCR; in TCRdb, only in-frame clones are kept and a portion is missing. The sample lists approximately 270,000 clones, 88% occurring once. Sequenced: peripheral blood. The receptors stem from a woman aged 30 to 39 with COVID-19, enrolled during active disease.

The rearrangement uses TRBV7-9 and TRBJ1-2, with unresolved D. The CDR3 extends over 17 amino acids. Trimming removed 1 base at V and 4 bases at J, with 19 bases between. Germline-derived CDR1 and CDR2 are SEHNR and FQNEAQ (reference sequence). Here the CDR3 DNA reads TGTGCCAGCAGCTTAGGGGCAGGCCGGCTACGGGGCTATGGCTACACCTTC. Encoded protein: CASSLGAGRLRGYGYTF.

The chain links TRBV6-2 or TRBV6-3 to TRBJ1-4; D is undetermined. The germline V and J ends were trimmed by 2 bases and 12 bases, with 19 bases remaining between them. The CDR3 sequence is 15 residues long. In germline, CDR1 is MNHEY, CDR2 SVGEGT. CDR3 bases: TGTGCCAGCAGTTACGAGTCCAGCAGGCGATTTGAACTGTTTTTT. It yields the protein CASSYESSRRFELFF.

This chain joins TRBV2 and TRBJ1-4; the D gene is possibly TRBD1 (6 bases). Trimming left V 1 base short and J 8 bases short, with 14 bases between. Germline V lookup: CDR1 SNHLY, CDR2 FYNNEI. There are 15 residues in the CDR3. This chain's CDR3 is CASSEGGRGREKLFF. The CDR3 nucleotides are TGTGCCAGCAGTGAAGGTGGCAGGGGTAGAGAAAAACTGTTTTTT.

This CDR3 is CASADSATYEQYF. CDR3 bases: TGTGCCAGCGCGGACAGCGCTACCTACGAGCAGTACTTC. The chain couples TRBV2 to TRBJ2-7; weak D call: TRBD1 (6 bases). Trimming shortened V by 8 bases and J by 2 bases, and 13 bases separated the two germline ends. The CDR3 is 13 residues long. Germline V CDR1 and CDR2: SNHLY, FYNNEI.

V usage is TRBV25-1 and J usage is TRBJ1-4; D perhaps matches TRBD1 (6 bases). The V end was cut by 5 bases, the J end by 10 bases, with 17 bases between. The CDR3 has 14 amino acids. CDR1 is MGHDK and CDR2 is SYGVNS in the germline V gene. Here the CDR3 DNA reads TGTGCCAGCAGTCCCGGAGGAGGGGGGGGAAAACTGTTTTTT. Its translation: CASSPGGGGGKLFF.

This chain uses TRBV11-2 with TRBJ1-1; D perhaps matches TRBD1 (6 bases). Trimming removed 5 bases from V and 5 bases from J, with 18 bases in between. The germline V gene encodes CDR1 SGHAT and CDR2 FQNNGV. CDR3 length: 15 residues. The CDR3 region has the DNA TGTGCCAGCAGCCCGCCAGCGCAGGGGCGGACTGAAGCTTTCTTT. It is translated as CASSPPAQGRTEAFF.

This clone was seen once. V gene TRBV19 combines with J gene TRBJ2-6; 8 nucleotides match TRBD1. V was pared by 7 bases and J by 1 base, with 9 bases of the junction left unmatched. The CDR3 is 17 residues long. CDR1 LNHDA and CDR2 SQIVND come from the germline V gene (reference sequence). In DNA form, the CDR3 reads TGTGCCAGTATCTCGGACAGGGACCGGTCTGGGGCCAACGTCCTGACTTTC. Translating it yields CASISDRDRSGANVLTF.

The CDR3, as DNA: TGTGCCAGCAGCTTGGACAGCTCAGATACGCAGTATTTT. This gives the protein CASSLDSSDTQYF. The rearrangement links TRBV11-3 to TRBJ2-3, with D perhaps TRBD1 (6 bases). The CDR3 runs 13 residues. The V gene's germline CDR1 is SGHNT and CDR2 YENEEA. V lost 3 bases to trimming and J lost 4 bases, with 8 bases between them.

The chain combines TRBV2 with TRBJ2-1; D not resolved. The CDR3 spans 12 residues. Trimming cost V 1 base and J 9 bases, with 7 bases left between them. The germline V gene encodes CDR1 SNHLY and CDR2 FYNNEI. DNA for the CDR3: TGTGCCAGCAGTGAAGTTCTACCTGAGCAGTTCTTC. Translated: CASSEVLPEQFF. Using reference TRBV2 and TRBJ2-1 for the parts outside the CDR3, the full variable domain is EPEVTQTPSHQVTQMGQEVILRCVPISNHLYFYWYRQILGQKVEFLVSFYNNEISEKSEIFDDQFSVERPDGSNFTLKIRSTKLEDSAMYFCASSEVLPEQFFGPGTRLTVL.

The rearrangement uses TRBV4-3 and TRBJ2-3; 7 positions agree with TRBD2. This CDR3 is built from 16 residues. J was trimmed by 2 bases and V by 1 base; bases with no gene match: 6. Germline lookup yields CDR1 LGHNA and CDR2 YSLEER. DNA for the CDR3: TGCGCCAGCAGCCAAGGTATACTAGCGCCCACAGATACGCAGTATTTT. This codes for CASSQGILAPTDTQYF.

The gene calls are TRBV30 and TRBJ2-6, with a weak D call TRBD2 (6 bases). The V end lost 1 base, the J end lost 2 bases, and 18 bases lay between the germline ends. This CDR3 contains 18 residues. Germline lookup yields CDR1 GTSNPN and CDR2 SVGIG (reference sequence). CDR3 sequence reads: CAWSGERGGQTGANVLTF. The DNA of the CDR3 is TGTGCCTGGAGTGGGGAAAGAGGAGGGCAGACTGGGGCCAACGTCCTGACTTTC.